This TCR beta chain was documented in a study of T cell repertoires in cytomegalovirus infection. In the study overall: Indications of both CMV infection and matching HLA type were provided by public TCR beta signatures. Findings and caveats of the study: Ex vivo responses were dominated by HLA-C-restricted CMV-specific TCR beta clonotypes. CMV carriers with the relevant HLA were identified by cumulative public TCR beta family frequency.

MiXCR, applied by TCRdb to the reads, yields one record per CDR3 protein. The sample lists around 210,000 distinct CDR3 sequences; 5% to 8.5% were seen once. The CDR3 has 16 amino acids. V was shortened by 4 bases and J by 0 bases, with 14 bases between the two germline ends. Germline assignment: CDR1 SEHNR and CDR2 FQNEAQ (reference sequence). In this sample, this clonotype turned up many times. What it recognizes is unknown. V and J are TRBV7-9 and TRBJ2-3; D is perhaps TRBD2 (6 bases). The source of this sequence is a human donor in good health (CMV status not recorded). Some clones in this sample may be carry-over from other donors' samples. Input material: PBMCs. CDR3 loop: CASSSPGEASTDTQYF. The CDR3 coding sequence is TGTGCCAGCAGCTCCCCGGGGGAGGCGAGCACAGATACGCAGTATTTT.